This TCR beta chain was sequenced in a study of OX40 agonist ivuxolimab in advanced cancers. For context, the study as a whole: The costimulatory receptor OX40 (CD134) was targeted by ivuxolimab, a fully human IgG2 agonistic monoclonal antibody. Intravenous ivuxolimab was administered to patients every 2 weeks at six dose levels: 0.01, 0.1, 0.3, 1.5, 3 and 10 mg/kg. Of the roughly 50 dose-escalation patients, hepatocellular carcinoma was present in approximately 20, melanoma in roughly 15, renal cell carcinoma in 9 and head and neck cancer in 9. In the dose-escalation cohort, approximately 82% of patients were male, and the mean age was roughly 56 years with a range of about 20 to 90. Patients were allowed to have had prior anti-PD-1, anti-PD-L1 or anti-CTLA-4 therapy, and approximately 40% of the dose-escalation patients had previously received checkpoint inhibitors. Partial responses occurred in three dose-escalation patients, of whom one had hepatocellular carcinoma and two had cutaneous melanoma. The point of sequencing TCRbeta in the periphery was to test whether ivuxolimab changed TCR sequence diversity and drove clonal T-cell expansion. The paper reports the monotherapy dose-escalation portion (N ≈ 50 patients) of the phase I ivuxolimab trial.

Comment on this clone: Its antigen is unknown. Within one base of it there is no much larger clone, and no base qualities were kept.

Results the study describes overall, beyond this receptor: Low levels of normalized T-cell clonal expansion were also shown by some nonresponding patients. Which antigens the clonally expanded peripheral T cells were specific for was not determined. After ivuxolimab, more expanded clones were found on average in CD8+ T cells than in CD4+ T cells. In partial responders in the 0.1-3.0 mg/kg groups, normalized peripheral clonal expansion was found to be among the lowest, especially among CD8+ T cells. At doses of 0.1 to 3.0 mg/kg, clonal expansion of both CD4+ and CD8+ blood T cells was observed from baseline to week 6.

Genomic DNA was isolated from the sorted cells so that the TCRbeta CDR3 region could be sequenced. The immunoSEQ Assay was used to sequence the TCRbeta CDR3 regions. TCRdb mirrors the immuneACCESS table, restricted to in-frame sequences. Some clones are absent from its copies; in checked studies, under half trace to an unresolved V gene, and the reason for the others is unknown. This sample is represented by more than 60,000 clones; 85% of them were singletons. The ten largest clones represent 3% to 4.5% of the sample. The trial excluded patients who had a history of autoimmune disease or were on systemic immunosuppression. Peripheral blood for TCR sequencing was collected from all dose cohorts at baseline, on cycle 4 day 1, and on cycle 7 day 1. The samples were taken from a phase I, first-in-human, multicenter, open-label dose-escalation trial of ivuxolimab. Adults with locally advanced or metastatic head and neck squamous cell, hepatocellular, melanoma or renal cell carcinoma were enrolled in the trial. Before TCR sequencing, CD4+ T cells and CD8+ T cells were sorted from peripheral blood as separate populations.

The germline V and J ends show losses of 5 bases and 3 bases respectively, and no gene match explains 12 bases of the junction. The CDR3, from cysteine to phenylalanine, totals 16 residues. CDR3 DNA is the only sequence kept; it has 48 bases, read in frame from the first base. CDR1 SGHTA and CDR2 FQGNSA were looked up in the germline V gene. This receptor chain uses TRBV7-2 and TRBJ2-7; 8 junctional bases match TRBD1. Sequences were derived from CD4+ or CD8+ T cells sorted from blood, sampled in a trial of the OX40 agonist ivuxolimab. This sequence originates from an adult with an advanced solid tumor such as melanoma, head and neck, liver or kidney cancer. The nucleotides are TGTGCCAGCAGCCCGGCGACGACAGGGGCGGGCTACGAGCAGTACTTC. Its protein is CASSPATTGAGYEQYF. The reference TRBV7-2 and TRBJ2-7 proteins fill in what lies around the CDR3, so the full variable domain reads GAGVSQSPSNKVTEKGKDVELRCDPISGHTALYWYRQSLGQGLEFLIYFQGNSAPDKSGLPSDRFSAERTGGSVSTLTIQRTQQEDSAVYLCASSPATTGAGYEQYFGPGTRLTVT.